This T cell receptor (beta chain) was recorded in a study of OX40 agonist ivuxolimab in advanced cancers. Study context: From roughly 23 to 90 years was the age range, with a mean of around 60 years, and over 70% were male. Three patients had partial responses: one hepatocellular carcinoma, two cutaneous melanoma. General study results and limits: CD8+ T cells were the subset that, on average, had more expanded clones than CD4+.

This table comes from immunoSEQ multiplex PCR, and its TCRdb copy is limited to in-frame clones, with some not included. The sample lists tens of thousands of clones; around four fifths were seen once. Points on this clone: Its specificity is unknown.

Trimming took 7 bases from V and 4 from J, leaving 13 bases between them. Germline-derived CDR1 and CDR2 are MDHEN and SYDVKM. CDR3 size: 14 residues. With baseline, cycle 4 day 1, and cycle 7 day 1 as timepoints, blood was sampled. The gene calls are TRBV28 and TRBJ2-2; maybe TRBD1 (6 bases). This sequence was found in an adult with an advanced solid tumor such as melanoma, head and neck, liver or kidney cancer. The source material was CD4+ or CD8+ T cells sorted from blood, sampled in a trial of the OX40 agonist ivuxolimab. CDR3 sequence (DNA): TGTGCCAGCATCCGACAGGTCCGCACCGGGGAGCTGTTTTTT. It yields the protein CASIRQVRTGELFF.